Listed below are T cell receptor beta chains from one sample, sequenced in a study of early T cells in non-severe SARS-CoV-2 infection. Via MiXCR, TCRdb re-called the 5' RACE reads, giving one row per CDR3 protein. The data contain some 48,000 distinct CDR3 sequences, roughly 9.8% of them seen just once; the ten biggest clones take up almost 8.5%. The specimen was whole blood. The receptor source for this set is an adult who was a healthcare worker with PCR-confirmed SARS-CoV-2 infection or an uninfected control (not recorded which). The CDR3 runs from the conserved cysteine through the conserved F or W. A D gene is named only where the DNA matches it firmly. The size entry is marked missing in some rows and otherwise reads once, few, many or a size class.

clone size,J gene,D gene,V gene,CDR3 protein,CDR3 DNA
NA,TRBJ1-2,NA,TRBV11-2,CASSPNPTMDYTF,TGTGCCAGCAGCCCCAACCCTACTATGGACTACACCTTC
many,TRBJ2-7,NA,TRBV24-1,CATSDSRTRTYEQYF,TGTGCCACCAGTGATTCCAGAACTAGAACCTACGAGCAGTACTTC
NA,TRBJ1-1,TRBD1,TRBV29-1,CSVAGQGDTEAFF,TGCAGCGTGGCGGGACAGGGGGACACTGAAGCTTTCTTT
medium-sized,TRBJ2-2,NA,TRBV4-2,CASSQEEAGHGSGNTGELFF,TGTGCCAGCAGCCAAGAGGAGGCAGGTCACGGGAGCGGAAACACCGGGGAGCTGTTTTTT
many,TRBJ2-4,NA,TRBV7-9,CATAGEGLNIQYF,TGTGCCACCGCAGGGGAGGGGTTAAACATTCAGTACTTC
many,TRBJ1-5,NA,TRBV12-3/TRBV12-4,CASTPKADYFSNQPQHF,TGTGCCAGCACCCCTAAGGCAGATTACTTTAGCAATCAGCCCCAGCATTTT
many,TRBJ1-2,TRBD1,TRBV7-8,CASSPSRTGLGYTF,TGTGCCAGCAGCCCCAGTAGGACAGGGCTTGGCTACACCTTC
once,TRBJ2-3,NA,TRBV4-2,CASSREGTDTQYF,TGTGCCAGCAGCCGAGAAGGAACAGATACGCAGTATTTT
many,TRBJ1-2,NA,TRBV7-8,CASSLAGSGNYGYTF,TGTGCCAGCAGCTTAGCGGGGTCCGGGAACTATGGCTACACCTTC
few,TRBJ2-3,TRBD2,TRBV6-5,CASSYAGGYTDTQYF,TGTGCCAGCAGTTACGCGGGAGGGTATACAGATACGCAGTATTTT
NA,TRBJ2-3,NA,TRBV30,CAWKSSRTDTQYF,TGTGCCTGGAAGAGTAGCCGCACAGATACGCAGTATTTT
few,TRBJ2-7,TRBD1,TRBV19,CASSPPDRDAYEQYF,TGTGCCAGTAGTCCCCCGGACAGGGATGCGTACGAGCAGTACTTC
few,TRBJ2-6,NA,TRBV7-2,CASSGSNSGANVLTF,TGTGCCAGCAGCGGAAGTAACTCTGGGGCCAACGTCCTGACTTTC
NA,TRBJ2-7,NA,TRBV10-3,CAISEGTYEQYF,TGTGCCATCAGTGAGGGGACATACGAGCAGTACTTC
NA,TRBJ2-7,NA,TRBV29-1,CSVTGTHSYEQYF,TGCAGCGTTACCGGGACTCATTCCTACGAGCAGTACTTC
NA,TRBJ1-1,NA,TRBV12-3/TRBV12-4,CASSLDQWEQITEAFF,TGTGCCAGCAGTTTAGATCAATGGGAACAGATCACTGAAGCTTTCTTT
many,TRBJ2-5,TRBD2,TRBV4-1,CASSLGTSGRETQYF,TGCGCCAGCAGCCTTGGGACTAGCGGGAGGGAGACCCAGTACTTC
many,TRBJ2-1,NA,TRBV6-5,CASSYSARADYNEQFF,TGTGCCAGCAGTTACTCCGCTCGGGCGGATTACAATGAGCAGTTCTTC
many,TRBJ2-1,TRBD1,TRBV7-6,CASSLGTGRNNEQFF,TGTGCCAGCAGCCTGGGGACAGGCCGTAACAATGAGCAGTTCTTC
NA,TRBJ2-5,NA,TRBV3-1,CASSRSVGMETQYF,TGTGCCAGCTCCAGGTCCGTGGGAATGGAGACCCAGTACTTC
NA,TRBJ1-5,NA,TRBV18,CASSPPGGRNQPQHF,TGTGCCAGCTCACCACCGGGTGGGCGGAATCAGCCCCAGCATTTT
many,TRBJ1-1,NA,TRBV9,CASSVLENTEAFF,TGTGCCAGCAGCGTCTTAGAAAACACTGAAGCTTTCTTT
many,TRBJ1-1,NA,TRBV5-1,CASRGDATEAFF,TGCGCCAGCAGAGGGGATGCCACTGAAGCTTTCTTT
many,TRBJ2-5,TRBD1,TRBV28,CASSFPDRQETQYF,TGTGCCAGCAGTTTCCCGGACAGGCAAGAGACCCAGTACTTC
many,TRBJ2-4,NA,TRBV29-1,CSVVPPLRDIQYF,TGCAGCGTTGTCCCCCCCTTACGGGACATTCAGTACTTC
NA,TRBJ2-1,TRBD2,TRBV7-3,CASSLRLAGYNEQFF,TGTGCCAGCAGCTTAAGACTAGCGGGGTACAATGAGCAGTTCTTC
NA,TRBJ1-2,TRBD1,TRBV27,CASSSGTGGFYGYTF,TGTGCCAGCAGTTCAGGGACAGGGGGCTTCTATGGCTACACCTTC
many,TRBJ2-5,TRBD2,TRBV7-8,CASSSSGGRLETQYF,TGTGCCAGCAGCTCGAGCGGGGGGCGTTTGGAGACCCAGTACTTC
NA,TRBJ2-5,NA,TRBV4-2,CASSQDVKGETQYF,TGTGCCAGCAGCCAAGATGTCAAGGGCGAGACCCAGTACTTC
many,TRBJ2-1,TRBD2,TRBV20-1,CSAPSGVYNEQFF,TGCAGTGCTCCTAGCGGGGTGTACAATGAGCAGTTCTTC
NA,TRBJ2-1,TRBD2,TRBV5-1,CASSSEGGRAPNEQFF,TGCGCCAGCAGCTCGGAGGGCGGGAGGGCCCCGAATGAGCAGTTCTTC
NA,TRBJ2-7,NA,TRBV12-3/TRBV12-4,CASSLRGDEQYF,TGTGCCAGCAGTCTCCGGGGCGACGAGCAGTACTTC
few,TRBJ1-3,NA,TRBV5-1,CASSLVAIGNTIYF,TGCGCCAGCAGCTTGGTGGCAATCGGAAACACCATATATTTT
NA,TRBJ2-1,TRBD1,TRBV4-1,CASSQGARGHEQFF,TGCGCCAGCAGCCAAGGGGCCAGGGGGCATGAGCAGTTCTTC
NA,TRBJ2-1,NA,TRBV4-1,CASSPLGTGSGEQFF,TGCGCCAGCAGCCCCTTAGGGACTGGGTCCGGTGAGCAGTTCTTC
NA,TRBJ2-7,NA,TRBV6-5,CASSYSRGAGKPYEQYF,TGTGCCAGCAGTTACTCCCGAGGAGCAGGGAAACCCTACGAGCAGTACTTC
NA,TRBJ2-3,NA,TRBV20-1,CSASPGDFTSTDTQFF,TGCAGTGCTAGCCCCGGGGACTTTACTAGCACAGATACGCAGTTTTTT
many,TRBJ1-6,NA,TRBV6-1,CASSERQLGSPLHF,TGTGCCAGCAGTGAGCGGCAGCTCGGGTCACCCCTCCACTTT
NA,TRBJ2-1,TRBD2,TRBV12-3/TRBV12-4,CASGGLAEVGEQFF,TGTGCCAGTGGGGGACTAGCGGAGGTGGGTGAGCAGTTCTTC
NA,TRBJ1-1,TRBD1,TRBV5-8,CASSLGTGGTDEAFF,TGTGCCAGCAGCTTGGGGACAGGGGGAACTGATGAAGCTTTCTTT
few,TRBJ2-1,NA,TRBV13,CASSPYGEVNEQFF,TGTGCCAGCAGCCCATATGGGGAAGTCAATGAGCAGTTCTTC
few,TRBJ1-4,NA,TRBV12-3/TRBV12-4,CASSLLDLNEKLFF,TGTGCCAGCAGTTTACTGGACCTAAATGAAAAACTGTTTTTT
few,TRBJ2-1,TRBD2,TRBV7-9,CASSLGLGLAGFF,TGTGCCAGCAGCTTAGGTTTAGGACTAGCGGGGTTCTTC
few,TRBJ1-1,NA,TRBV7-8,CASSLAYYTEAFF,TGTGCCAGCAGCTTAGCTTATTACACTGAAGCTTTCTTT
few,TRBJ2-2,TRBD2,TRBV3-1,CASSQAGGSTGELFF,TGTGCCAGCAGCCAAGCGGGCGGGAGCACCGGGGAGCTGTTTTTT
many,TRBJ2-5,NA,TRBV4-2,CASSPEGGRETQYF,TGTGCCAGCAGCCCTGAAGGGGGGCGGGAGACCCAGTACTTC
NA,TRBJ1-2,NA,TRBV5-1,CASSLVQGYGYTF,TGCGCCAGCAGCTTGGTACAGGGCTATGGCTACACCTTC
few,TRBJ2-1,NA,TRBV5-1,CASSFNLRWGEQFF,TGCGCCAGCAGCTTTAATTTGCGGTGGGGTGAGCAGTTCTTC
many,TRBJ1-1,NA,TRBV6-2/TRBV6-3,CASSYTRGRRNTEAFF,TGTGCCAGCAGTTACACCCGCGGACGGAGGAACACTGAAGCTTTCTTT
NA,TRBJ2-7,NA,TRBV7-6,CASTRKGLSYEQYF,TGTGCCAGCACCAGAAAGGGTCTCTCCTACGAGCAGTACTTC
NA,TRBJ2-7,NA,TRBV6-2/TRBV6-3,CASSANQGGEQYF,TGTGCCAGCAGTGCAAACCAGGGCGGGGAGCAGTACTTC
many,TRBJ2-7,TRBD1,TRBV28,CASSWTGGDGHEQYF,TGTGCCAGCAGCTGGACAGGGGGCGATGGTCACGAGCAGTACTTC
many,TRBJ2-3,TRBD1,TRBV4-2,CASSQEMPGQGVADTQYF,TGTGCCAGCAGCCAGGAGATGCCCGGCCAGGGGGTAGCAGATACGCAGTATTTT
many,TRBJ1-1,NA,TRBV29-1,CSVRPGADEAFF,TGCAGCGTACGGCCAGGGGCTGATGAAGCTTTCTTT
NA,TRBJ2-2,NA,TRBV12-3/TRBV12-4,CASSGQTHTGELFF,TGTGCCAGCAGCGGACAGACACATACCGGGGAGCTGTTTTTT
many,TRBJ2-3,NA,TRBV7-2,CASSSPGITQYF,TGTGCCAGCAGCTCACCAGGGATCACGCAGTATTTT
medium-sized,TRBJ2-7,TRBD2,TRBV6-2/TRBV6-3,CASSYLAGGGEQYF,TGTGCCAGCAGTTACCTAGCGGGAGGGGGCGAGCAGTACTTC
many,TRBJ2-3,TRBD2,TRBV6-5,CASSTPGGGSTDTQYF,TGTGCCAGCAGCACGCCGGGGGGAGGTAGCACAGATACGCAGTATTTT
NA,TRBJ1-6,NA,TRBV30,CAWRGWNNSPLHF,TGTGCCTGGAGAGGCTGGAACAATTCACCCCTCCACTTT